This T cell receptor (beta chain) emerged from a study of vaccination and CD4 T cells after COVID-19. At the level of the study: Researchers treated cells with overlapping spike peptides taken from SARS-CoV-2, HCoV-NL63, HCoV-OC43 and HCoV-229E.

Sequence data for DNA of cultured CD4+ T cells were generated by the Oncomine TCR Beta short-read assay. The source of extracted genomic DNA was cultured CD4+ T cells. TCRdb reprocessed the PCR reads with MiXCR, giving one entry per CDR3 protein. The data hold 20,000 to 25,000 distinct CDR3 sequences, with nearly 55% observed a single time. The CDR3 spans 13 residues. Between the trimmed V and J ends, which lost 2 bases and 4 bases, there was a span of 8 bases. Germline CDR1 MNHNS, CDR2 SASEGT. Worth noting for this clonotype: As yet, its antigen is unknown.

Noted treatment: approximately 9-day PBMC culture with coronavirus spike peptide pools or control peptides (ViraFEST assay). TCRs were sequenced by ViraFEST after antigen-specific T cells had been expanded with peptide pools. The sequenced material came from CD4+ T cells from blood, cultured in vitro. The receptor comes from a human donor who had recovered from COVID-19. V usage is TRBV6-1 and J usage is TRBJ2-5; no reliable D call. This CDR3 reads CASSEQGSETQYF. The CDR3 bases are TGTGCCAGCAGTGAACAAGGGTCAGAGACCCAGTACTTC.